The rows below give T cell receptor beta chains drawn from one sample of a study of shared clonotypes between healthy human individuals. Assay: immunoSEQ multiplex PCR; the TCRdb copy retains only in-frame clones and omits some. Altogether over 1.4 million clones are present, approximately 97% being singletons, with the ten largest covering roughly 1.2%. Sequenced input: naive CD4+ T cells sorted from blood. These receptors were collected from a man aged 25-45 years in good health. CDR3s include the opening cysteine and the closing phenylalanine or tryptophan. The order of the fields is J gene, D gene, V gene, clone size, CDR3 protein, CDR3 DNA. The D gene is left open where the match is weak. Size tells how often a clone was seen (once, few, many) or the class of an expanded clone, and some rows leave it out.

TRBJ1-5	.	TRBV18	.	CASSPTQDYSNQPQHF	TGTGCCAGCTCACCAACACAGGATTATAGCAATCAGCCCCAGCATTTT
TRBJ1-1	.	TRBV10-2	.	CASSERAQGSTEAFF	TGCGCCAGCAGTGAGCGAGCGCAGGGCTCCACTGAAGCTTTCTTT
TRBJ2-3	.	TRBV5-6	.	CASSLGAQSAAQYF	TGTGCCAGCAGCTTGGGCGCCCAGTCTGCCGCGCAGTATTTT
TRBJ2-6	.	TRBV19	once	CASRRGSGDSSGANVLTF	TGTGCCAGTCGCCGAGGGAGCGGGGACAGCTCTGGGGCCAACGTCCTGACTTTC
TRBJ2-3	.	TRBV19	.	CASSTRLGDTQYF	TGTGCCAGTAGTACCCGTTTGGGAGATACGCAGTATTTT
TRBJ2-2	.	TRBV5-1	once	CASSLWMGTGELFF	TGCGCCAGCAGCCTATGGATGGGCACCGGGGAGCTGTTTTTT
TRBJ1-2	TRBD1	TRBV25-1	.	CASRDTGVYGYTF	TGTGCCAGCAGAGATACAGGGGTTTATGGCTACACCTTC
TRBJ1-2	.	TRBV6-1	once	CASSETGRYGYTF	TGTGCCAGCAGTGAGACAGGACGATATGGCTACACCTTC
TRBJ2-7	TRBD1	TRBV6-1	once	CASSDSTGGATPQYF	TGTGCCAGCAGTGATTCGACAGGGGGCGCGACTCCGCAGTACTTC
TRBJ1-5	.	TRBV28	once	CASSLLGEQPQHF	TGTGCCAGCAGTTTATTAGGGGAGCAGCCCCAGCATTTT
TRBJ1-4	.	TRBV5-3	once	CARSPVGGLLGEKLFF	TGTGCCAGAAGCCCGGTCGGGGGACTGTTAGGAGAAAAACTGTTTTTT
TRBJ2-3	TRBD1	TRBV7-8	.	CASSSFPDRALSSTDTQYF	TGTGCCAGCAGCTCTTTTCCTGACAGGGCCTTATCTAGCACAGATACGCAGTATTTT
TRBJ1-5	.	TRBV4-1	.	CASSQGSEGRDQPQHF	TGCGCCAGCAGCCAAGGGTCGGAGGGCAGAGATCAGCCCCAGCATTTT
TRBJ1-1	.	TRBV9	.	CASSRGGNTEAFF	TGTGCCAGCAGCCGAGGGGGGAACACTGAAGCTTTCTTT
TRBJ2-1	TRBD2	TRBV19	.	CASSNSGSFAIEGEQFF	TGTGCCAGTAGTAATAGCGGGAGTTTTGCGATCGAAGGTGAGCAGTTCTTC
TRBJ2-2	.	TRBV28	.	CASFSEGRPGGELFF	TGTGCCAGTTTTTCCGAGGGCAGGCCGGGCGGGGAGCTGTTTTTT
TRBJ2-7	.	TRBV19	.	CASSKQLTYEQYF	TGTGCCAGTAGTAAGCAATTGACCTACGAGCAGTACTTC
TRBJ2-3	TRBD1	TRBV7-9	.	CASRSATGQSDTQYF	TGTGCCAGCAGGTCAGCGACAGGGCAGTCAGATACGCAGTATTTT
TRBJ2-5	.	TRBV5-4	few	CASSPRTANQETQYF	TGTGCCAGCAGCCCACGGACAGCGAACCAAGAGACCCAGTACTTC
TRBJ1-3	TRBD1	TRBV5-1	.	CASSLNRGPGNTIYF	TGCGCCAGCAGCTTAAACAGGGGGCCTGGAAACACCATATATTTT
TRBJ2-1	.	TRBV9	.	CASSKTGNVGGYNEQFF	TGTGCCAGCAGCAAGACAGGGAACGTGGGGGGCTACAATGAGCAGTTCTTC
TRBJ1-2	TRBD1	TRBV10-2	once	CASSGAGGNGYTF	TGCGCCAGCAGTGGGGCAGGGGGCAATGGCTACACCTTC
TRBJ1-1	TRBD1	TRBV18	.	CASSPTGTGDTEAFF	TGTGCCAGCTCACCTACCGGGACAGGGGACACTGAAGCTTTCTTT
TRBJ2-7	.	TRBV10-1	.	CASSESWTINEQYF	TGCGCCAGCAGTGAGTCTTGGACGATCAACGAGCAGTACTTC
TRBJ1-5	.	TRBV10-3	.	CAIREGGTQPQHF	TGTGCCATCAGGGAGGGAGGGACTCAGCCCCAGCATTTT
TRBJ2-7	.	TRBV11-1	.	CASSPRDLLYEQYF	TGTGCCAGCAGCCCCCGGGACCTACTCTACGAGCAGTACTTC
TRBJ2-7	TRBD2	TRBV19	.	CASNRGGPYEQYF	TGTGCCAGCAACCGGGGGGGGCCCTACGAGCAGTACTTC
TRBJ2-7	.	TRBV10-3	.	CAIARRDSPYEQYF	TGTGCCATCGCCCGGCGGGACAGTCCCTACGAGCAGTACTTC
TRBJ2-5	.	TRBV15	.	CATSPGPPKTQYF	TGTGCCACCTCTCCGGGACCCCCCAAAACCCAGTACTTC
TRBJ2-5	.	TRBV6-4	.	CASSATRGLGETQYF	TGTGCCAGCAGTGCAACCAGGGGTTTGGGGGAGACCCAGTACTTC
TRBJ2-1	.	TRBV5-4	.	CASSWKGGADKGNEQFF	TGTGCCAGCAGCTGGAAGGGGGGGGCTGATAAGGGCAATGAGCAGTTCTTC
TRBJ1-5	.	TRBV20-1	.	CSARDGRGQHF	TGCAGTGCTAGAGATGGCCGGGGGCAGCATTTT
TRBJ2-2	TRBD2	TRBV27	.	CASRLRDYGRGELFF	TGTGCCAGCAGGCTCCGGGACTATGGACGCGGGGAGCTGTTTTTT
TRBJ2-2	TRBD2	TRBV2	.	CASSLTSVNTGELFF	TGTGCCAGCAGCTTGACTAGCGTGAACACCGGGGAGCTGTTTTTT
TRBJ2-1	.	TRBV11-2	.	CASSISSTQGLPYNEQFF	TGTGCCAGCAGCATATCCTCGACACAGGGATTGCCCTACAATGAGCAGTTCTTC
TRBJ2-6	.	TRBV5-1	.	CASSGSVLSGANVLTF	TGCGCCAGCAGCGGCAGTGTTCTCTCTGGGGCCAACGTCCTGACTTTC
TRBJ1-2	TRBD1	TRBV10-3	.	CAISGGTVNYGYTF	TGTGCCATCAGTGGTGGGACAGTTAACTATGGCTACACCTTC